The rows below give T cell receptor beta chains drawn from one sample of a study of cytomegalovirus exposure and HLA in healthy donors. Only in-frame clones appear in the TCRdb table, and some are missing; sequencing was by immunoSEQ multiplex PCR. The sample has 110,000 to 150,000 clones, approximately 68% seen once. Sequencing used PBMCs. Every receptor here comes from a man in his 60s in good health and CMV-seronegative. The CDR3 runs from the conserved cysteine through the conserved F or W. The D gene is left open where the match is weak. Expanded clones are given a class, and other clones once, few, many or no size at all.

D gene	V gene	J gene	clone size	CDR3 length	CDR3 DNA	CDR3 protein
-	TRBV7-9	TRBJ1-1	few	13	TGTGCCAGCAGCTTAGACATCGACACTGAAGCTTTCTTT	CASSLDIDTEAFF
TRBD2	TRBV25-1	TRBJ2-5	-	16	TGTGCCAGCAGTAGCGCGGGAGAAGGGCCCGCTGAGACCCAGTACTTC	CASSSAGEGPAETQYF
TRBD2	TRBV29-1	TRBJ2-5	once	12	TGCAGCGTGGGATTAGCGGGAGAGACCCAGTACTTC	CSVGLAGETQYF
-	TRBV7-8	TRBJ1-5	once	16	TGTGCCAGCAGCTTAGCCGCGGGGGGATGGGACCAGCCCCAGCATTTT	CASSLAAGGWDQPQHF
-	TRBV25-1	TRBJ2-3	few	13	TGTGCCAGCAGTGAGTCTAGCACAGATACGCAGTATTTT	CASSESSTDTQYF
-	TRBV29-1	TRBJ2-1	-	12	TGCAGCGCCGAAGAGGGGAGCAATGAGCAGTTCTTC	CSAEEGSNEQFF
-	TRBV29-1	TRBJ2-7	-	13	TGCAGCGTTGCTGGAGGGCCCCTGACTGGGCAGTACTTC	CSVAGGPLTGQYF
TRBD1	TRBV30	TRBJ1-2	-	13	TGTGCCTGGGAAGATACAGGGGAAGGAGGCTACACCTTC	CAWEDTGEGGYTF
TRBD1	TRBV29-1	TRBJ2-2	-	14	TGCAGCGTTGGGGACAGGGCTAACACCGGGGAGCTGTTTTTT	CSVGDRANTGELFF
-	TRBV4-1	TRBJ1-5	-	16	TGCGCCAGCAGCCGTTCGGAGGGTGCGGAGGTTCAGCCCCAGCATTTT	CASSRSEGAEVQPQHF
-	TRBV27	TRBJ2-5	-	15	TGTGCCAGCTGGGCAGGGAGGGGGTACCAAGAGACCCAGTACTTC	CASWAGRGYQETQYF
-	TRBV21-1	TRBJ2-5	-	16	TGTGCCAGCAGCAAGTCCGGGACAGGGGTAAGAGAGACCCAGTACTTC	CASSKSGTGVRETQYF
TRBD2	TRBV4-3	TRBJ2-7	-	16	TGCGCCAGCAGCCAGGGCCTAGCGGGAGGCTCCTACGAGCAGTACTTC	CASSQGLAGGSYEQYF
TRBD2	TRBV4-3	TRBJ2-7	-	16	TGCGCCAGCAGCCAAAACATCCAGGGCGGGAGCTACGAGCAGTACTTC	CASSQNIQGGSYEQYF
-	TRBV19	TRBJ1-1	-	15	TGTGCCAGTAGTATCCTGGGGCAGGGGTGGACTGAAGCTTTCTTT	CASSILGQGWTEAFF
TRBD1	TRBV5-1	TRBJ1-2	-	17	TGCGCCAGCAGTTCCAACCCCGACAGGGCTGAAGTTGGTGGCTACACCTTC	CASSSNPDRAEVGGYTF
-	TRBV7-9	TRBJ1-1	-	13	TGTGCCAGCAGCGAAGACAGATACACTGAAGCTTTCTTT	CASSEDRYTEAFF
-	TRBV5-6	TRBJ2-1	-	12	TGTGCCAGCAGCTGGCAGGGGAATGAGCAGTTCTTC	CASSWQGNEQFF
TRBD1	TRBV14	TRBJ1-1	once	16	TGTGCCAGCAGCCCGGGACAGGGGAAAATGAACACTGAAGCTTTCTTT	CASSPGQGKMNTEAFF
TRBD1	TRBV23-1	TRBJ2-1	-	17	TGCGCCAGCCCCTCGGACAGGCGGATGGGGGTAGGCAATGAGCAGTTCTTC	CASPSDRRMGVGNEQFF